Following are 31 T cell receptor beta chains from one sample sequenced in a study of CD8 T cells in ankylosing spondylitis. What these receptors recognize is not known. One entry per CDR3 protein, called by TCRdb with MiXCR from the 5' RACE reads. The data contain about 210,000 distinct CDR3 sequences, 6% to 8.5% of them singletons. Points from the study as a whole: A motif in TCR beta, a set of under 10 highly homologous variants, appeared characteristic of ankylosing spondylitis blood.

The sequenced sample consisted of blood, either unsorted or a sorted T cell fraction (not recorded which). The receptor source for this set is a male donor with ankylosing spondylitis.

CDR3 DNA sequence: TGTGCCAGCAGTTTGAATCCCGGGACAGGGGATCAGCCCCAGCATTTT. Protein product: CASSLNPGTGDQPQHF. The genes are TRBV5-4 and TRBJ1-5; 10 bases are shared with TRBD1. The CDR3 spans 16 residues. The junction had 10 bases not matched to a gene; V was cut back by 5 bases and J by 5 bases. From germline, CDR1 is SGHNT and CDR2 YYREEE (reference sequence).

The sample holds many counts of this clonotype. The chain employs TRBV7-9 and TRBJ1-2, with D possibly being TRBD1 (5 bases). Germline CDR1 reads SEHNR; CDR2 reads FQNEAQ (reference sequence). The CDR3 runs to 15 residues. Trimming shortened V by 7 bases and J by 3 bases, and 18 bases separated the two germline ends. The CDR3 loop is CASILNKGSDYGYTF. Written as DNA, the CDR3 is TGTGCCAGCATTCTAAACAAGGGGAGTGACTATGGCTACACCTTC. Full variable domain (rest looked up from reference TRBV7-9 and TRBJ1-2): DTGVSQNPRHKITKRGQNVTFRCDPISEHNRLYWYRQTLGQGPEFLTYFQNEAQLEKSRLLSDRFSAERPKGSFSTLEIQRTEQGDSAMYLCASILNKGSDYGYTFGSGTRLTVV.

This clonotype occurred many times. The chain couples TRBV2 to TRBJ2-7, with TRBD1 as a possible D gene (5 bases). V was shortened by 5 bases and J by 0 bases, with 14 bases between the two germline ends. The CDR3 contains 15 residues. The germline CDR1 and CDR2 sequences are SNHLY and FYNNEI. CDR3 nucleotide sequence: TGTGCCAGCAGTAAAAGACAGCATAGCTCCTACGAGCAGTACTTC. This sequence encodes CASSKRQHSSYEQYF.

The table lists this clonotype with many counts. The chain uses TRBV12-3 or TRBV12-4 and TRBJ1-5; possible D gene TRBD1, 5 bases. V was trimmed by 3 bases and J by 4 bases, leaving 13 bases between them. This CDR3 spans 15 amino acids. Written as DNA, the CDR3 is TGTGCCAGCAGTTTCTCAGGGTTTCGGAATCAGCCCCAGCATTTT. Translation gives CASSFSGFRNQPQHF.

This clonotype was found a few times. This chain joins TRBV9 and TRBJ2-1, with 7 positions matching TRBD2. The CDR3 is 18 residues long. The germline gives CDR1 SGDLS, CDR2 YYNGEE. V shed 3 bases and J 7 bases; nucleotides not matched to a gene: 19. In DNA form, the CDR3 reads TGTGCCAGCAGCGCAGCGGGGCCTTGGGAGGACCTTAGGAATGAGCAGTTCTTC. It translates to CASSAAGPWEDLRNEQFF. The full variable domain, with the rest looked up from reference TRBV9 and TRBJ2-1, is DSGVTQTPKHLITATGQRVTLRCSPRSGDLSVYWYQQSLDQGLQFLIQYYNGEERAKGNILERFSAQQFPDLHSELNLSSLELGDSALYFCASSAAGPWEDLRNEQFFGPGTRLTVL.

There are many counts of this clonotype. The gene calls are TRBV5-1 and TRBJ1-1; possible D gene TRBD1, 6 bases. The V gene's germline CDR1 is SGHRS and CDR2 YFSETQ. Trimming took off 3 bases at V and 6 bases at J, with 18 bases between the two ends. CDR3 length: 15 amino acids. The CDR3 nucleotides are TGCGCCAGCAGCTGGGGGCGGGGCCCGGGGCCTGAAGCTTTCTTT. This gives the protein CASSWGRGPGPEAFF.

Worth noting for this clonotype: Given a much more abundant clone one base away, this may be a read error. J is TRBJ1-1 and V is TRBV4-1; TRBD1 aligns across 8 bases. The CDR3 spans 16 residues. J lost 1 base, V lost 2 bases, and 6 bases had no gene match. Germline-derived CDR1 and CDR2 are MGHRA and YSYEKL. The CDR3 spells CASSQSIRGRNTEAFF. The CDR3 DNA is TGCGCCAGCAGCCAATCTATCAGGGGGCGGAACACTGAAGCTTTCTTT.

This clonotype appeared many times. The chain is built from TRBV7-6 and TRBJ2-3, with TRBD2 matching over 8 bases. With V trimmed by 2 bases and J by 2 bases, 9 bases remained unmatched. This CDR3 region has 17 residues. The germline CDR1 and CDR2 sequences are SGHVS and FNYEAQ. CDR3 nucleotide sequence: TGTGCCAGCAGCTTATTTAGCGGGGACCCTATCACAGATACGCAGTATTTT. Translated: CASSLFSGDPITDTQYF.

Only one count was recorded for this clonotype. The genes are TRBV27 and TRBJ2-7; 7 nucleotides agree with TRBD1. Germline CDR1 is MNHEY and CDR2 is SMNVEV (reference sequence). J was trimmed by 6 bases and V by 8 bases; bases with no gene match: 16. The CDR3 has 15 residues. The CDR3 region is CASSTGSNKVGEQYF. For the CDR3, the DNA is TGTGCCAGCTCGACAGGGTCCAACAAGGTGGGCGAGCAGTACTTC.

The chain carries TRBV7-3 and TRBJ2-1; D tentatively reads TRBD1 or TRBD2 (5 bases each). Germline V gives CDR1 SGHTA, CDR2 FQGTGA. The ends were cut back, 5 bases at V and 2 bases at J, with 22 bases in the middle. The CDR3 runs 18 residues. DNA of the CDR3: TGTGCCAGCAGCCCGGAACCTCCTTGGGACCTCGCCTACAATGAGCAGTTCTTC. Translated: CASSPEPPWDLAYNEQFF.

This clonotype was counted at least ten times. This rearrangement joins TRBV7-2 to TRBJ1-4, with D possibly being TRBD1 (5 bases). V lost 3 bases, J lost 4 bases, and 12 bases lay in between. The CDR3 loop spans 15 amino acids. Looked up from germline, CDR1 is SGHTA and CDR2 is FQGNSA. Here the CDR3 DNA reads TGTGCCAGCAGCTTCCGAGGACAATTTAATGAAAAACTGTTTTTT. Amino acids: CASSFRGQFNEKLFF.

This clonotype was counted many times. The rearrangement links TRBV28 to TRBJ2-7; 9 nucleotides line up with TRBD1. Germline assignment: CDR1 MDHEN and CDR2 SYDVKM. V trimming: 6 bases; J trimming: 6 bases; junction bases outside the gene matches: 15. The CDR3 runs to 16 residues. CDR3 nucleotide sequence: TGTGCCAGCAGCCTCTTGGGGGGGACAGGGAGGTCCGAGCAGTACTTC. This encodes CASSLLGGTGRSEQYF. Based on the CDR3 plus reference TRBV28 and TRBJ2-7, the full variable domain is DVKVTQSSRYLVKRTGEKVFLECVQDMDHENMFWYRQDPGLGLRLIYFSYDVKMKEKGDIPEGYSVSREKKERFSLILESASTNQTSMYLCASSLLGGTGRSEQYFGPGTRLTVT.

This clonotype has at least ten counts. The chain couples TRBV7-9 to TRBJ2-1; D gene ambiguous. Germline V gene data show CDR1 as SEHNR and CDR2 as FQNEAQ (reference sequence). This CDR3 has 13 residues. V was shortened by 5 bases and J by 3 bases, with 8 bases between the two germline ends. Written as DNA, the CDR3 is TGTGCCAGCAGCACGCTAGGCTACAATGAGCAGTTCTTC. This codes for CASSTLGYNEQFF. Supplemented by reference TRBV7-9 and TRBJ2-1, the full variable domain reads DTGVSQNPRHKITKRGQNVTFRCDPISEHNRLYWYRQTLGQGPEFLTYFQNEAQLEKSRLLSDRFSAERPKGSFSTLEIQRTEQGDSAMYLCASSTLGYNEQFFGPGTRLTVL.

Many counts were recorded for this clonotype. The chain joins TRBV12-3 or TRBV12-4 to TRBJ2-1, with 9 bases that match TRBD2. V gave up 4 bases and J gave up 4 bases; unmatched junction bases: 2. The CDR3 covers 14 residues. The CDR3 DNA reads as TGTGCCAGCAGTTCTAGCGGGGTATACAATGAGCAGTTCTTC. Protein: CASSSSGVYNEQFF.

V usage is TRBV7-6 and J usage is TRBJ1-1; D perhaps matches TRBD1 (6 bases). The CDR3 has 14 amino acids. Trimming left V 4 bases short and J 4 bases short, with 13 bases between. In germline, CDR1 is SGHVS, CDR2 FNYEAQ. The CDR3 loop reads CASSYSGQITEAFF. CDR3 nucleotide sequence: TGTGCCAGCAGCTATTCCGGACAGATCACTGAAGCTTTCTTT. Variable domain in full (rest from reference TRBV7-6 and TRBJ1-1): GAGVSQSPRYKVTKRGQDVALRCDPISGHVSLYWYRQALGQGPEFLTYFNYEAQQDKSGLPNDRFSAERPEGSISTLTIQRTEQRDSAMYRCASSYSGQITEAFFGQGTRLTVV.

Ten or more counts support this clonotype. J is TRBJ2-2 and V is TRBV7-2; 11 bases are a match to TRBD2. Trimming at V came to 10 bases and at J to 7 bases, leaving 8 bases not matched to a gene. CDR1 is SGHTA and CDR2 is FQGNSA in the germline V gene. This CDR3 comprises 14 residues. The CDR3 here is CATGLAGGGGELFF. As DNA, the CDR3 is TGTGCCACAGGACTAGCGGGCGGGGGCGGGGAGCTGTTTTTT.

This clonotype was detected ten times or more. The J gene is TRBJ2-1, the V gene TRBV4-1, with a weak D call TRBD1 (5 bases). The CDR3 is made up of 17 amino acids. V lost 0 bases and J lost 5, with 17 bases in between. In germline, CDR1 is MGHRA, CDR2 YSYEKL. The CDR3 DNA reads TGCGCCAGCAGCCAAGACCCTGGGGCCCGGCAGCACAATGAGCAGTTCTTC. As protein: CASSQDPGARQHNEQFF.

This clonotype has ten or more counts. The rearrangement uses TRBV9 and TRBJ2-1; 8 bases align to TRBD2. From germline, CDR1 is SGDLS and CDR2 YYNGEE. The V gene end was trimmed by 1 base and the J gene end by 7 bases; junction bases not matched to a gene: 7. The CDR3 extends over 15 amino acids. CDR3 nucleotide sequence: TGTGCCAGCAGCGTATCGGGAGGGGGGGGGAATGAGCAGTTCTTC. Protein product: CASSVSGGGGNEQFF.

There are many counts of this clonotype. The rearrangement links TRBV4-3 to TRBJ2-7, with D possibly being TRBD2 (5 bases). Per the germline V gene, CDR1 is LGHNA and CDR2 is YSLEER. The germline V and J ends were trimmed by 5 bases and 7 bases, with 18 bases remaining between them. The CDR3 length is 14 residues. CDR3 region: CASSSVVHGIEQYF. The CDR3 bases are TGCGCCAGCAGCTCAGTCGTCCACGGGATAGAGCAGTACTTC.

This clonotype occurred many times. This chain uses TRBV12-3 or TRBV12-4 with TRBJ2-2; TRBD1 matches 8 bases. V lost 6 bases, J lost 6 bases, and 9 bases stayed unmatched. The CDR3 totals 15 residues. CDR3 DNA: TGTGCCAGCAGGGACCCGACAGGGGTCTCCGGGGAGCTGTTTTTT. Translating gives CASRDPTGVSGELFF.

This clonotype was observed at least ten times. The gene calls are TRBV7-9 and TRBJ1-1; D is perhaps TRBD1 (5 bases). The CDR3 runs to 12 residues. The germline V gene has CDR1 SEHNR and CDR2 FQNEAQ (reference sequence). V was shortened by 5 bases and J by 5 bases, with 9 bases between the two germline ends. CDR3 residues: CASSVGRTEAFF. CDR3 DNA sequence: TGTGCCAGCAGCGTGGGGCGGACTGAAGCTTTCTTT.

This clonotype was seen at least ten times. The chain carries TRBV10-2 and TRBJ1-1, with TRBD1 as a possible D gene (5 bases). CDR1 and CDR2 from the germline V gene are WSHSY and SAAADI. The V gene lost 3 bases and the J gene lost 8 bases, with 16 bases spanning the gap. The CDR3 runs 14 residues. The CDR3 here is CASSERGRRIEAFF. The CDR3 nucleotides are TGCGCCAGCAGTGAAAGGGGACGGAGGATAGAAGCTTTCTTT.

This clonotype has a count of ten or more. The chain combines TRBV25-1 with TRBJ2-5; D remains unclear. V lost 4 bases to trimming and J lost 9 bases, with 6 bases between them. The CDR3 is 10 residues long. Germline V gene data show CDR1 as MGHDK and CDR2 as SYGVNS. CDR3: CASSAGAQYF. The DNA for the CDR3 is TGTGCCAGCAGTGCTGGGGCCCAGTACTTC.

This clonotype occurred many times. V gene TRBV11-2 combines with J gene TRBJ1-5; D is perhaps TRBD1 (6 bases). CDR1 and CDR2 (germline): SGHAT, FQNNGV. This CDR3 is 18 amino acids long. The germline V and J ends were trimmed by 2 bases and 7 bases, with 24 bases remaining between them. The CDR3 DNA reads as TGTGCCAGCAGCTTATTCCTCCTAATGACAGGTCCATCGCAGCCCCAGCATTTT. Amino acid sequence: CASSLFLLMTGPSQPQHF.

This clonotype was counted between two and nine times. This chain links TRBV30 with TRBJ1-1; D remains ambiguous. The CDR3 is 11 residues long. CDR1 and CDR2 from the germline V gene are GTSNPN and SVGIG (reference sequence). Trimming pared 3 bases from V and 8 bases from J, leaving 10 bases between. CDR3 coding DNA: TGTGCCTGGAGCCGTGAGTTAGAAGCTTTCTTT. This sequence encodes CAWSRELEAFF.

The chain employs TRBV11-2 and TRBJ2-7; TRBD1 matches 7 bases. Germline CDR1 SGHAT, CDR2 FQNNGV. The CDR3 totals 13 residues. The V and J ends lost 4 bases and 4 bases, in that order; junction bases with no gene match: 4. CDR3 loop: CASSWDRTYEQYF. CDR3 bases: TGTGCCAGCAGCTGGGACAGAACATACGAGCAGTACTTC.

This clonotype was observed at least ten times. The CDR3 sequence: CASSPGGQQPQHF. The CDR3 DNA is TGTGCCAGCAGCCCGGGCGGGCAACAGCCCCAGCATTTT. The genes are TRBV12-3 or TRBV12-4 and TRBJ1-5, with D unclear. CDR3 length: 13 residues. The germline V and J ends were trimmed by 6 bases and 7 bases, with 13 bases remaining between them.

J is TRBJ2-7 and V is TRBV28; TRBD1 or TRBD2 may be the D gene (5 bases each). The CDR3 runs 14 residues. Germline lookup yields CDR1 MDHEN and CDR2 SYDVKM. The V gene lost 6 bases and the J gene lost 5 bases, with 17 bases spanning the gap. CDR3 amino acids: CASSPRSWGNEQYF. CDR3 nucleotide sequence: TGTGCCAGCAGCCCCCGGTCTTGGGGGAACGAGCAGTACTTC.

This clonotype has just a few counts. The chain links TRBV21-1 to TRBJ2-1; TRBD2 was called by the table and not checked on the DNA. TRBV21-1 is recorded as a pseudogene. This CDR3 spans 14 amino acids. The CDR3 DNA reads TGTGCCAGCAGCAAAGGTGGAGGTCACAATGAGCAGTTCTTC. It specifies CASSKGGGHNEQFF.

The V gene is TRBV6-2 or TRBV6-3, the J gene TRBJ2-7; D may be TRBD2 (6 bases). Trimming removed 4 bases at V and 2 bases at J, with 12 bases between. The CDR3 runs to 14 residues. Germline loops: CDR1 MNHEY, CDR2 SVGEGT. The CDR3 spells CASSLAETTYEQYF. The CDR3 DNA reads TGTGCCAGCAGTTTAGCGGAGACAACCTACGAGCAGTACTTC.

This clonotype has just a few counts. The chain couples TRBV27 to TRBJ2-1; no clear D. This CDR3 has 13 residues. Between the trimmed V and J ends, which lost 2 bases and 8 bases, there was a span of 10 bases. Germline CDR1 MNHEY, CDR2 SMNVEV (reference sequence). The chain's CDR3 is CASSLIGPHEQFF. The CDR3 DNA follows: TGTGCCAGCAGTTTAATCGGCCCCCATGAGCAGTTCTTC.